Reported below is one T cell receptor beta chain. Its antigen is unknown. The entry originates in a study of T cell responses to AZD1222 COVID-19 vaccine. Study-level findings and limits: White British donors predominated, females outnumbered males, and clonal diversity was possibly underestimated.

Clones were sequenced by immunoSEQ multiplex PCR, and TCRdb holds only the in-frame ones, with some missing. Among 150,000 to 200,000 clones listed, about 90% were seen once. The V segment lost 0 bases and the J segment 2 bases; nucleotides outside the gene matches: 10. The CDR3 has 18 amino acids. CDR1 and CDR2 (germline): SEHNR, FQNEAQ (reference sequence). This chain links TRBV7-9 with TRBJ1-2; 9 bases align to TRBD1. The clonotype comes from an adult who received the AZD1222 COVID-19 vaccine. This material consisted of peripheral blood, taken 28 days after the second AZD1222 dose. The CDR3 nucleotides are TGTGCCAGCAGCTTAGCTTTCGCAGGGACAGGGCCCAACTATGGCTACACCTTC. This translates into CASSLAFAGTGPNYGYTF.